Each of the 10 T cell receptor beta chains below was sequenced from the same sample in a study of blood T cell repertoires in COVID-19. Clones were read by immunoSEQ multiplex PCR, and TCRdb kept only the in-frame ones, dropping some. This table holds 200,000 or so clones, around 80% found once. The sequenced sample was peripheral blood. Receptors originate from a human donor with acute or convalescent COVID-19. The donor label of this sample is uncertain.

For the CDR3, the DNA is TGTGCCAGCAGCCGTACAGGGGGCGAGCAGTTCTTC. The encoded protein is CASSRTGGEQFF. The chain recombines TRBV13 with TRBJ2-1; TRBD1 matches 9 bases. CDR3 length equals 12 residues. Germline CDR1 reads PRHDT; CDR2 reads FYEKMQ (reference sequence). The V and J ends lost 5 bases and 10 bases, in that order; junction bases with no gene match: 3.

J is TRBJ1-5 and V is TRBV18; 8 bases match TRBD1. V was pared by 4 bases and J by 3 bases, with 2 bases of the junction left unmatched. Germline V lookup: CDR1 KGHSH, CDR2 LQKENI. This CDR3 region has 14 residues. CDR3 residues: CASSLGQDNQPQHF. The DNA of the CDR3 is TGTGCCAGCTCACTGGGACAGGACAATCAGCCCCAGCATTTT.

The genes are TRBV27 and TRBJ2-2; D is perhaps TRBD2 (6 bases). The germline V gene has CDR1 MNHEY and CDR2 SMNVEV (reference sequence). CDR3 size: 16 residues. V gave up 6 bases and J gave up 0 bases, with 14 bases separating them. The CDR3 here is CASSPWGDSNTGELFF. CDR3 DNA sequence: TGTGCCAGCAGCCCCTGGGGGGATTCGAACACCGGGGAGCTGTTTTTT.

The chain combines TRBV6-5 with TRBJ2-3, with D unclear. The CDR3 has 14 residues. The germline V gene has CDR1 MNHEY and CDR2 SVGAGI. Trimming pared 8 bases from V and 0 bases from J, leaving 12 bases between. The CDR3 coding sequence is TGTGCCAGCGGGCCGGCGTTTAGCACAGATACGCAGTATTTT. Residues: CASGPAFSTDTQYF.

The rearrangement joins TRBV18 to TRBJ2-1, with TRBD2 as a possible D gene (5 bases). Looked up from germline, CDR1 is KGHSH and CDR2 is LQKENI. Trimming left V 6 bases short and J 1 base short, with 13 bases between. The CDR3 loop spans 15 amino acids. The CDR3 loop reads CASSDVLASYNEQFF. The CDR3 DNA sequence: TGTGCCAGCTCGGACGTGCTAGCTTCCTACAATGAGCAGTTCTTC.

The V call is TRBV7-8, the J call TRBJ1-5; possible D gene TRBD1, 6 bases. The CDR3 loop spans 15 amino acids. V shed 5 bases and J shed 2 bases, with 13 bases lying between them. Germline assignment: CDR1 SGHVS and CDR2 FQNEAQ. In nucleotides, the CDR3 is TGTGCCAGCAGCCGAGAGGGGGGGCGCAATCAGCCCCAGCATTTT. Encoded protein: CASSREGGRNQPQHF.

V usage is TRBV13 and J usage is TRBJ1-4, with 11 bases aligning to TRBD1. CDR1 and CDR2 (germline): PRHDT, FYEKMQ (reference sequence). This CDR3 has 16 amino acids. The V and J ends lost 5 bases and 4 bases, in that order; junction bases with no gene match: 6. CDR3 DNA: TGTGCCAGCAGCCGAGGACAGGGGGCCGTTAATGAAAAACTGTTTTTT. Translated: CASSRGQGAVNEKLFF.

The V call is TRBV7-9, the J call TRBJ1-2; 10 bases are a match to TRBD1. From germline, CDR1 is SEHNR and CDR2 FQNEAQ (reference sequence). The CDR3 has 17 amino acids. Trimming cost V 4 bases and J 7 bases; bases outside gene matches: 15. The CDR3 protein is CASSYPGQGISAGGYTF. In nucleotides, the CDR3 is TGTGCCAGCAGCTATCCGGGACAGGGGATATCAGCGGGTGGCTACACCTTC.

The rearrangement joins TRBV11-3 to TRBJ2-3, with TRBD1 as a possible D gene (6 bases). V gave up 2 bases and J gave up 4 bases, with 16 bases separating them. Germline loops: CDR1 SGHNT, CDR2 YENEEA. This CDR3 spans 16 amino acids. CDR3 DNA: TGTGCCAGCAGCTTACTTGGAACAGGGAAGGCAGATACGCAGTATTTT. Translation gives CASSLLGTGKADTQYF.

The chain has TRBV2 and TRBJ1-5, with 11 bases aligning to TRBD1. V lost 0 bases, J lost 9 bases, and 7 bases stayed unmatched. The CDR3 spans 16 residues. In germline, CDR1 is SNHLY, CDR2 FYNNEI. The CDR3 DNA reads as TGTGCCAGCAGTGAAGCGGGGGGGACAGGGGGACGGCCCCAGCATTTT. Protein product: CASSEAGGTGGRPQHF.